This TCR beta chain was sequenced for a study of blood T cell repertoires in COVID-19. Study-level information: Acute-phase and convalescent COVID-19 samples originated in the United States, Italy and Spain. The analysed material was cDNA or gDNA that came from T cells, B-cell-depleted T cells, or PBMCs.

Methods used by the authors: It was from reference gene primer amplification that nucleated cell counts were estimated. Assay: immunoSEQ multiplex PCR; the TCRdb copy retains only in-frame clones and omits some. V and J calls and clone size are those listed in that table; D and trimming were worked out from the DNA. The table shows 130,000 to 150,000 clones, with 80% to 90% occurring only once. The CDR3 has 17 amino acids. Trimming left V 0 bases short and J 3 bases short, with 20 bases between. Germline V CDR1 and CDR2: GTSNPN, SVGIG (reference sequence). Seattle cases were enrolled at active infection and followed longitudinally.

The receptor was isolated from a woman aged 60 to 75 with COVID-19, enrolled during active disease. The gene calls are TRBV30 and TRBJ1-2; a possible D gene is TRBD1 (5 bases). Sample: peripheral blood. The DNA for the CDR3 is TGTGCCTGGAGTGTCGCAGGTGGGGGACTTTACTACTATGGCTACACCTTC. Amino acid sequence: CAWSVAGGGLYYYGYTF.